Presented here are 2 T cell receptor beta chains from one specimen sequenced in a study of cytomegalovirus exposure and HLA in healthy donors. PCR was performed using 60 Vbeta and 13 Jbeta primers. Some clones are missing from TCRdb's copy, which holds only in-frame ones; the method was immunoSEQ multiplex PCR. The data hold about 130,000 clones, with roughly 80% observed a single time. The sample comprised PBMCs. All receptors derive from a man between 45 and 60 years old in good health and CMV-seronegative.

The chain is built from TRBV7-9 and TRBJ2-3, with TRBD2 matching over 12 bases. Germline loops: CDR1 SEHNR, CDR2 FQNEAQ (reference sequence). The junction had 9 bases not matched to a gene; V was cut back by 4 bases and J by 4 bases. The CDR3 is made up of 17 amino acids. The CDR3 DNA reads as TGTGCCAGCAGCTACCCCACGGGACTAGCGGGTTCAGATACGCAGTATTTT. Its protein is CASSYPTGLAGSDTQYF.

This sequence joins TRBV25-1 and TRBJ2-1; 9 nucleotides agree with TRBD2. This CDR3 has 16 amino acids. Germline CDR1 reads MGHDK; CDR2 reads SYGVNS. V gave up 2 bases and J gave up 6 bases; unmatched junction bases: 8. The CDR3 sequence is CASSEPLAGYTNEQFF. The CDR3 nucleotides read TGTGCCAGCAGTGAACCCCTAGCGGGGTACACCAATGAGCAGTTCTTC. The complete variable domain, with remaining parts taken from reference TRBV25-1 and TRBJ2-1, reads EADIYQTPRYLVIGTGKKITLECSQTMGHDKMYWYQQDPGMELHLIHYSYGVNSTEKGDLSSESTVSRIRTEHFPLTLESARPSHTSQYLCASSEPLAGYTNEQFFGPGTRLTVL.